This T cell receptor beta chain was captured in a study of CXCR3-negative and CXCR3-positive naive CD8 T cells. Regarding this clonotype: Its antigen is as yet unknown.

Study results and limitations: Researchers report that CXCR3-positive naive cells carry more hydrophobic TRB CDR3s than CXCR3-negative naive cells.

All TRB cDNA libraries came from 5' RACE performed with UMI labels. TCRdb reanalyzed the 5' RACE reads, giving one entry per CDR3 protein sequence and no DNA. This repertoire includes roughly 50,000 distinct CDR3 sequences. Source material: naive CXCR3+ CD8+ T cells from blood. Specified subset: CD45RO-CCR7+CD27+CD95- naive CD8+ T cells expressing CXCR3 (TNR3+). The source is a human donor in good health. Some clones in this sample may be carry-over from other donors' samples.

CDR3 region: CASRNYGGARETQYF. This chain joins TRBV7-2 and TRBJ2-5; as DNA is missing, the TRBD1 call by TCRdb cannot be tested. The CDR3 is 15 amino acids. Looked up from germline, CDR1 is SGHTA and CDR2 is FQGNSA.